These 20 T cell receptor beta chains were sequenced from one sample in a study of CD8 T cells in ankylosing spondylitis (dated by TCRdb to about 2017). Library preparation used 5' RACE. Instrument on record: Illumina HiSeq 2500. TCRdb trimmed public reads at Q25 via fastp, called clones via MiXCR and kept in-frame beta chains. Every entry covers one CDR3 protein and lists the most common genes and DNA from its rows. Across this sample there are nearly 250,000 distinct CDR3 sequences, with around 32% seen only once. About 4.2% of the sample belongs to the ten largest clones. Sample: blood, either unsorted or a sorted T cell fraction (not recorded which). The source of these receptors is a male donor with ankylosing spondylitis or in good health (not recorded which).

This clonotype appeared a few times. V gene TRBV12-3 or TRBV12-4 combines with J gene TRBJ2-1, with TRBD2 matching 9 bases. The junction had 10 bases not matched to a gene; V was cut back by 5 bases and J by 2 bases. The CDR3 covers 17 residues. The CDR3 region is CASSPLVRGGPYNEQFF. The CDR3 DNA sequence: TGTGCCAGCAGTCCGCTCGTGCGGGGGGGCCCCTACAATGAGCAGTTCTTC.

For the CDR3, the DNA is TGTGCCAGCAGTTACCTTACAGGGGGCTACGAGCAGTACTTC. Amino acids: CASSYLTGGYEQYF. The V gene is TRBV6-5, the J gene TRBJ2-7, with TRBD1 matching over 8 bases. The CDR3 spans 14 residues. V lost 2 bases and J lost 3; bases outside the gene matches: 3. Germline V lookup: CDR1 MNHEY, CDR2 SVGAGI.

The rearrangement links TRBV20-1 to TRBJ1-2; 7 nucleotides line up with TRBD1. Trimming took 3 bases from V and 7 from J; bases not matched to a gene: 8. CDR1 and CDR2 (germline): DFQATT, SNEGSKA (reference sequence). The CDR3 sequence is 13 residues long. The CDR3 reads CSASRQGVGGYTF. The CDR3 bases are TGCAGTGCTAGTCGGCAGGGGGTGGGTGGCTACACCTTC.

V is TRBV20-1 and J is TRBJ2-1; D perhaps matches TRBD2 (6 bases). Trimming stripped 6 bases from V and 2 bases from J, with 17 bases between. Germline loops: CDR1 DFQATT, CDR2 SNEGSKA (reference sequence). The CDR3 covers 15 residues. For the CDR3, the DNA is TGCAGTGCGCCCGGGACTCTCATAACCTACAATGAGCAGTTCTTC. This sequence encodes CSAPGTLITYNEQFF.

This clonotype has more than one count but fewer than ten. The chain links TRBV3-1 to TRBJ1-2; a possible D gene is TRBD1 (5 bases). The germline gives CDR1 LGHDT, CDR2 YNNKEL (reference sequence). The CDR3 runs to 19 residues. The ends were cut back, 0 bases at V and 0 bases at J, with 20 bases in the middle. The CDR3 loop reads CASSQEGGGGPPTNYGYTF. CDR3 sequence (DNA): TGTGCCAGCAGCCAAGAAGGTGGGGGAGGCCCCCCAACTAACTATGGCTACACCTTC.

There are a few counts of this clonotype. The chain uses TRBV20-1 and TRBJ2-5, with 9 bases identical to TRBD2. Germline V gene lookup returns CDR1 DFQATT and CDR2 SNEGSKA (reference sequence). With V trimmed by 5 bases and J by 1 base, 5 bases remained unmatched. This CDR3 contains 14 residues. CDR3: CSAWASGTQETQYF. CDR3 bases: TGCAGTGCTTGGGCTAGCGGGACCCAAGAGACCCAGTACTTC.

The table lists this clonotype with a few counts. V gene TRBV20-1 combines with J gene TRBJ1-4; TRBD1 matches at 8 bases. The length of the CDR3 is 14 residues. Per germline, CDR1 DFQATT and CDR2 SNEGSKA (reference sequence). J lost 4 bases, V lost 6 bases, and 7 bases had no gene match. The CDR3 sequence is CSARRQGLNEKLFF. In DNA, the CDR3 is TGCAGTGCCAGAAGACAGGGGCTTAATGAAAAACTGTTTTTT.

The chain combines TRBV5-1 with TRBJ2-3, with 8 bases aligning to TRBD2. Germline loops: CDR1 SGHRS, CDR2 YFSETQ. CDR3 length equals 20 residues. J gave up 5 bases and V 0 bases, and 20 bases lay outside the gene matches. The CDR3 coding sequence is TGCGCCAGCAGCTTGGACCCACCGGGGACCGGGGGGGCCTCTGAAGATACGCAGTATTTT. It yields the protein CASSLDPPGTGGASEDTQYF.

Only a few counts were recorded for this clonotype. The chain employs TRBV6-5 and TRBJ2-3; D is ambiguous. CDR1 and CDR2 from the germline V gene are MNHEY and SVGAGI. CDR3 length: 12 amino acids. The V gene lost 6 bases and the J gene lost 5 bases, with 9 bases spanning the gap. As DNA, the CDR3 is TGTGCCAGCAGCGGGTGGCAAGATACGCAGTATTTT. It specifies CASSGWQDTQYF.

The sample holds one count of this clonotype. A much larger clone lies a single base off, so this may be a read error. The chain joins TRBV12-3 or TRBV12-4 to TRBJ2-3; no clear D. This CDR3 has 11 amino acids. The V end was cut by 3 bases, the J end by 7 bases, with 5 bases between. CDR3 region: CASSFLNTQYF. The CDR3 bases are TGTGCCAGCAGTTTTTTGAATACGCAGTATTTT.

The V gene is TRBV5-1, the J gene TRBJ2-3; D perhaps matches TRBD1 (5 bases). The V gene's germline CDR1 is SGHRS and CDR2 YFSETQ. V lost 4 bases and J 0 bases, leaving 18 bases between the germline ends. This CDR3 contains 17 residues. The CDR3 protein is CASSPVGASRSTDTQYF. The CDR3 nucleotides read TGCGCCAGCAGCCCCGTAGGGGCTAGTCGAAGCACAGATACGCAGTATTTT.

This clonotype was counted between two and nine times. The V call is TRBV4-2, the J call TRBJ1-2, with D unresolved. Germline assignment: CDR1 LGHNA and CDR2 YNFKEQ. V was pared by 3 bases and J by 7 bases, with 15 bases between. This CDR3 is 14 amino acids long. Here the CDR3 reads CASSQGDPGRGYTF. Here the CDR3 DNA reads TGTGCCAGCAGCCAGGGAGACCCCGGTCGTGGCTACACCTTC.

This clonotype was seen at least ten times. This chain links TRBV4-1 with TRBJ1-6, with D unresolved. The germline V gene encodes CDR1 MGHRA and CDR2 YSYEKL. The ends were cut back, 0 bases at V and 6 bases at J, with 3 bases in the middle. CDR3 length: 13 residues. CDR3 loop: CASSQDPNSPLHF. The CDR3 coding sequence is TGCGCCAGCAGCCAAGATCCTAATTCACCCCTCCACTTT.

This clonotype was found a few times. This chain's CDR3 is CASSQQGRANEKLFF. CDR3 DNA: TGTGCCAGCAGTCAACAGGGGCGGGCTAATGAAAAACTGTTTTTT. The chain joins TRBV6-1 to TRBJ1-4; 7 bases are shared with TRBD1. The germline V gene encodes CDR1 MNHNS and CDR2 SASEGT. There are 15 residues in the CDR3. After removal of 5 bases from V and 3 bases from J, the junction contained 6 bases not matched to a gene.

In this sample, this clonotype turned up a few times. The chain combines TRBV27 with TRBJ1-5, with TRBD1 identical over 7 bases. This CDR3 region has 15 residues. After removal of 4 bases from V and 2 bases from J, the junction contained 5 bases not matched to a gene. Germline CDR1 MNHEY, CDR2 SMNVEV (reference sequence). CDR3 loop: CASSSFTGGNQPQHF. The CDR3 region has the DNA TGTGCCAGCAGTTCCTTCACAGGGGGCAATCAGCCCCAGCATTTT.

This clonotype has just a few counts. The rearrangement uses TRBV20-1 and TRBJ2-1, with D uncertain. CDR1 and CDR2 (germline): DFQATT, SNEGSKA (reference sequence). V lost 1 base to trimming and J lost 10 bases, with 8 bases between them. The CDR3 covers 11 residues. CDR3 loop: CSARGGGEQFF. In nucleotides, the CDR3 is TGCAGTGCTAGAGGAGGCGGAGAGCAGTTCTTC.

Many counts were recorded for this clonotype. J is TRBJ2-3 and V is TRBV20-1; 12 nucleotides align to TRBD2. Germline CDR1 DFQATT, CDR2 SNEGSKA (reference sequence). This CDR3 spans 15 amino acids. J lost 3 bases, V lost 6 bases, and 7 bases had no gene match. CDR3 protein: CSADRTSGKTDTQYF. CDR3 coding DNA: TGCAGTGCGGATCGGACTAGCGGGAAAACAGATACGCAGTATTTT.

V gene TRBV29-1 combines with J gene TRBJ2-7; D ambiguous. V was clipped by 2 bases and J by 4 bases, with 9 bases between them. CDR1 is SQVTM, CDR2 ANQGSEA, per germline. CDR3 length equals 12 residues. The CDR3 loop reads CSVETGLYEQYF. The CDR3 nucleotides read TGCAGCGTTGAAACGGGCCTATACGAGCAGTACTTC.

This sequence joins TRBV29-1 and TRBJ2-3; 9 bases line up with TRBD1. CDR1 is SQVTM, CDR2 ANQGSEA, per germline. J lost 0 bases, V lost 7 bases, and 11 bases had no gene match. The length of the CDR3 is 16 residues. The CDR3 reads CSGYTGDRASTDTQYF. The DNA of the CDR3 is TGCAGCGGCTACACCGGGGACAGGGCGAGCACAGATACGCAGTATTTT.

This chain joins TRBV11-2 and TRBJ1-6; weak D call: TRBD1 (5 bases). V was clipped by 3 bases and J by 5 bases, with 8 bases between them. The CDR3 is made up of 14 amino acids. The germline CDR1 and CDR2 sequences are SGHAT and FQNNGV. DNA for the CDR3: TGTGCCAGCAGCTTCAAAGGGGATAATTCACCCCTCCACTTT. Protein sequence: CASSFKGDNSPLHF.